These 27 T cell receptor beta chains share one sample of origin, sequenced in a study (dated by TCRdb to about 2016). Libraries were built with RT-PCR. For sequencing, an Illumina MiSeq was employed. TCRdb reworked the public reads: Q25 trimming with fastp, MiXCR clone assembly, productive beta chains retained. Merged by CDR3 protein, the rows form single entries marked with the most common genes and DNA. The sample yields approximately 720,000 distinct CDR3 sequences; 12% to 15% were counted once. The ten largest clones represent 3% to 4.5% of the sample. Sequencing was carried out using memory CD4+ T cells from blood. The receptors stem from a female donor in good health, serving as a healthy control.

This clonotype was seen repeatedly, ten times or more. This chain connects TRBV6-5 to TRBJ1-6; D remains ambiguous. The CDR3 spans 12 residues. Germline V gives CDR1 MNHEY, CDR2 SVGAGI. The V gene lost 0 bases and the J gene lost 9 bases, with 3 bases spanning the gap. CDR3 nucleotide sequence: TGTGCCAGCAGTTACTCGACTTCACCCCTCCACTTT. It specifies CASSYSTSPLHF.

This chain joins TRBV9 and TRBJ2-3, with TRBD2 matching over 13 bases. CDR1 and CDR2 from the germline V gene are SGDLS and YYNGEE. The V segment lost 4 bases and the J segment 2 bases; nucleotides outside the gene matches: 4. The CDR3 totals 16 residues. CDR3 nucleotides: TGTGCCAGCAGCAGGGGACTAGCGGGGTACACAGATACGCAGTATTTT. The encoded protein is CASSRGLAGYTDTQYF.

This clonotype was observed a few times. This chain joins TRBV7-2 and TRBJ2-1, with D tentatively TRBD2 (6 bases). V lost 4 bases and J lost 7, with 17 bases in between. The CDR3 is 15 residues long. Looked up from germline, CDR1 is SGHTA and CDR2 is FQGNSA. The chain's CDR3 is CASSYWGLLGNEQFF. The CDR3 nucleotides read TGTGCCAGCAGCTACTGGGGACTCCTCGGGAATGAGCAGTTCTTC.

This chain connects TRBV20-1 to TRBJ2-7, with TRBD1 matching 8 bases. CDR1 is DFQATT and CDR2 is SNEGSKA in the germline V gene (reference sequence). This CDR3 contains 14 residues. J gave up 5 bases and V 6 bases, and 12 bases lay outside the gene matches. CDR3 bases: TGCAGTGCAGTCCAGGGGGCCCTTTCTCACGAGCAGTACTTC. Protein: CSAVQGALSHEQYF.

The chain uses TRBV12-3 or TRBV12-4 and TRBJ1-1, with D uncertain. CDR3 length equals 12 residues. V was trimmed by 8 bases and J by 4 bases, leaving 11 bases between them. DNA of the CDR3: TGTGCCAGCTCGAGGGAATTCACTGAAGCTTTCTTT. Translated: CASSREFTEAFF.

The chain couples TRBV7-3 to TRBJ2-1; D is uncertain. V lost 5 bases to trimming and J lost 4 bases, with 18 bases between them. Germline V gene lookup returns CDR1 SGHTA and CDR2 FQGTGA. This CDR3 is built from 16 residues. The CDR3 reads CASSPRAAVEYNEQFF. The DNA of the CDR3 is TGTGCCAGCAGCCCCCGGGCGGCAGTTGAGTACAATGAGCAGTTCTTC.

The gene calls are TRBV4-1 and TRBJ2-2, with 13 bases that match TRBD2. Per the germline V gene, CDR1 is MGHRA and CDR2 is YSYEKL. Unmatched junction bases numbered 10, after V lost 4 bases and J lost 5 bases. The CDR3 has 18 amino acids. CDR3 sequence: CASSPQNPGLAGTGELFF. CDR3 in DNA: TGCGCCAGCAGCCCACAGAACCCGGGACTAGCGGGGACCGGGGAGCTGTTTTTT.

This clonotype was observed at least ten times. This chain uses TRBV4-3 with TRBJ2-5; no clear D gene. The CDR3 sequence is 14 residues long. The germline V gene encodes CDR1 LGHNA and CDR2 YSLEER. Trimming pared 1 base from V and 1 base from J, leaving 7 bases between. This CDR3 is CASSQAGTQETQYF. CDR3 sequence (DNA): TGCGCCAGCAGCCAAGCGGGCACCCAAGAGACCCAGTACTTC.

The table lists this clonotype with a few counts. The rearrangement links TRBV29-1 to TRBJ2-1; D ambiguous. CDR3 length: 14 amino acids. Trimming took off 6 bases at V and 0 bases at J, with 12 bases between the two ends. Germline V gene data show CDR1 as SQVTM and CDR2 as ANQGSEA. CDR3 sequence (DNA): TGCAGCGTGTCGACCCAGAGCTCCTACAATGAGCAGTTCTTC. Protein: CSVSTQSSYNEQFF.

In this sample, this clonotype turned up a few times. The V call is TRBV9, the J call TRBJ2-3, with 8 bases fitting TRBD2. Germline trimming cut 4 bases from V and 0 bases from J; bases unmatched to any gene: 13. The germline CDR1 and CDR2 sequences are SGDLS and YYNGEE. CDR3 length: 18 residues. The CDR3 region is CASSLTSAHHTSTDTQYF. The DNA of the CDR3 is TGTGCCAGCAGCCTGACTAGCGCACATCACACTAGCACAGATACGCAGTATTTT.

This clonotype was observed a few times. The rearrangement uses TRBV6-2 or TRBV6-3 and TRBJ2-1, with 10 bases lining up with TRBD2. The CDR3 is 12 amino acids. CDR1 is MNHEY and CDR2 is SVGEGT in the germline V gene. With V trimmed by 6 bases and J by 10 bases, 3 bases remained unmatched. The CDR3 nucleotides are TGTGCCAGCAGACTTAGCGGGAGGGAGCAGTTCTTC. Translating gives CASRLSGREQFF.

This clonotype has ten or more counts. The chain couples TRBV20-1 to TRBJ2-7; the match to TRBD2 covers 7 bases. Losses at the gene ends were 6 bases for V and 5 bases for J; bases not matched to a gene: 13. CDR1 is DFQATT, CDR2 SNEGSKA, per germline (reference sequence). The CDR3 runs to 14 residues. CDR3 coding DNA: TGCAGTGCCCCAAGCATGGGAGGGTCTGACGAGCAGTACTTC. Translated: CSAPSMGGSDEQYF.

The gene calls are TRBV18 and TRBJ1-1; 9 nucleotides agree with TRBD1. Germline V gives CDR1 KGHSH, CDR2 LQKENI. The CDR3 covers 16 residues. Trimming removed 6 bases from V and 0 bases from J; junction bases left unmatched: 8. CDR3 sequence reads: CASSQADRGMNTEAFF. In DNA form, the CDR3 reads TGTGCCAGCTCCCAGGCGGACAGGGGAATGAACACTGAAGCTTTCTTT. Variable domain in full (rest from reference TRBV18 and TRBJ1-1): NAGVMQNPRHLVRRRGQEARLRCSPMKGHSHVYWYRQLPEEGLKFMVYLQKENIIDESGMPKERFSAEFPKEGPSILRIQQVVRGDSAAYFCASSQADRGMNTEAFFGQGTRLTVV.

The V and J genes are TRBV4-3 and TRBJ1-1; TRBD1 is a possible D gene (5 bases). This CDR3 is built from 15 residues. V was cut by 3 bases and J by 7 bases, with 18 bases left in between. The germline CDR1 and CDR2 sequences are LGHNA and YSLEER. CDR3 nucleotides: TGCGCCAGCAGCCAGGAAGCAGCTCCAGGGCGTGAAGCTTTCTTT. Translation gives CASSQEAAPGREAFF.

This clonotype was seen at least ten times. The gene calls are TRBV7-3 and TRBJ2-1; D not resolved. The CDR3 sequence is 13 residues long. The germline gives CDR1 SGHTA, CDR2 FQGTGA. Trimming removed 7 bases at V and 0 bases at J, with 7 bases between. CDR3 bases: TGTGCCAGCACTGATAGCTCCTACAATGAGCAGTTCTTC. It codes for CASTDSSYNEQFF. The full variable domain, completed using reference TRBV7-3 and TRBJ2-1, is GAGVSQTPSNKVTEKGKYVELRCDPISGHTALYWYRQSLGQGPEFLIYFQGTGAADDSGLPNDRFFAVRPEGSVSTLKIQRTERGDSAVYLCASTDSSYNEQFFGPGTRLTVL.

As to this clonotype: With a much larger clone just one base away, this may be a read error. The V gene is TRBV29-1, the J gene TRBJ1-5; possible D gene TRBD1, 6 bases. Looked up from germline, CDR1 is SQVTM and CDR2 is ANQGSEA. V was shortened by 6 bases and J by 7 bases, with 13 bases between the two germline ends. CDR3 length equals 12 residues. CDR3 bases: TGCAGCGTCATTGAGGGGGTCCAGCCCCAGCATTTT. Translating gives CSVIEGVQPQHF.

The chain uses TRBV18 and TRBJ1-5; D gene uncertain. Trimming took off 3 bases at V and 9 bases at J, with 21 bases between the two ends. From germline, CDR1 is KGHSH and CDR2 LQKENI. This CDR3 spans 16 amino acids. The CDR3, as DNA: TGTGCCAGCTCACCGTCGGGTTTTGGGGTCGAGGGGCCCCAGCATTTT. Translating gives CASSPSGFGVEGPQHF.

This chain connects TRBV20-1 to TRBJ1-2; D is ambiguous. The V and J ends lost 0 bases and 5 bases respectively, with 13 bases between them. Germline CDR1 is DFQATT and CDR2 is SNEGSKA (reference sequence). The CDR3 loop spans 14 amino acids. The CDR3 sequence is CSAREDWDVYGYTF. Written as DNA, the CDR3 is TGCAGTGCTAGAGAAGACTGGGATGTTTATGGCTACACCTTC.

V and J are TRBV6-5 and TRBJ2-5; D is uncertain. Trimming removed 2 bases at V and 3 bases at J, with 10 bases between. CDR1 is MNHEY and CDR2 is SVGAGI in the germline V gene. The length of the CDR3 is 14 residues. The CDR3 loop reads CASSYLGRKETQYF. CDR3 in DNA: TGTGCCAGCAGTTACCTCGGTAGAAAAGAGACCCAGTACTTC.

The gene calls are TRBV20-1 and TRBJ2-7; D unclear. CDR3 length: 14 residues. Germline V gene sequence: CDR1 DFQATT, CDR2 SNEGSKA (reference sequence). The DNA for the CDR3 is TGCAGAAAAAAACTACGCGACGGTTCCTACGAGCAGTACTTC. It is translated as CRKKLRDGSYEQYF.

V gene TRBV7-2 combines with J gene TRBJ1-2, with D unresolved. The CDR3 length is 15 residues. V dropped 7 bases and J dropped 8 bases, with 23 bases sitting between them. In germline, CDR1 is SGHTA, CDR2 FQGNSA. CDR3 loop: CASNKDASLGGGYTF. For the CDR3, the DNA is TGTGCCAGCAACAAGGACGCGAGCCTGGGTGGAGGCTACACCTTC.

This clonotype was detected many times. The gene calls are TRBV24-1 and TRBJ2-1; 9 nucleotides agree with TRBD1. Germline V gene lookup returns CDR1 KGHDR and CDR2 SFDVKD. V gave up 1 base and J gave up 9 bases; unmatched junction bases: 6. The CDR3 sequence is 15 residues long. The DNA for the CDR3 is TGTGCCACCAGTGATTTTACAGGGGGCGCATCTGAGCAGTTCTTC. Amino acid sequence: CATSDFTGGASEQFF.

This clonotype was observed a few times. The rearrangement joins TRBV24-1 to TRBJ1-3, with D unresolved. Germline V lookup: CDR1 KGHDR, CDR2 SFDVKD. The CDR3 has 17 residues. Deletions cut 2 bases from V and 0 bases from J, with 13 bases between. CDR3 DNA sequence: TGTGCCACCAGTGATTCGGGAGACTCCCGCTCTGGAAACACCATATATTTT. This gives the protein CATSDSGDSRSGNTIYF.

This clonotype was observed many times. The chain is built from TRBV2 and TRBJ2-7; 7 positions agree with TRBD1. J gave up 3 bases and V 4 bases, and 0 bases lay outside the gene matches. The CDR3 covers 12 residues. The germline CDR1 and CDR2 sequences are SNHLY and FYNNEI. The CDR3 bases are TGTGCCAGCAGTGCAGGGGGCTACGAGCAGTACTTC. Translating it yields CASSAGGYEQYF.

V gene TRBV10-3 combines with J gene TRBJ1-1, with TRBD1 matching over 7 bases. With V trimmed by 2 bases and J by 5 bases, 2 bases remained unmatched. The germline CDR1 and CDR2 sequences are ENHRY and SYGVKD. This CDR3 is built from 13 residues. In DNA, the CDR3 is TGTGCCATCAGTGAGGGGACAGAAACTGAAGCTTTCTTT. It specifies CAISEGTETEAFF.

The chain couples TRBV9 to TRBJ2-7, with D perhaps TRBD2 (5 bases). CDR1 and CDR2 from the germline V gene are SGDLS and YYNGEE. Between the trimmed V and J ends, which lost 0 bases and 5 bases, there was a span of 18 bases. The CDR3 consists of 16 residues. The CDR3 DNA follows: TGTGCCAGCAGCGTAGGCAGTCGGCCCCAGAGGGACGAGCAGTACTTC. It specifies CASSVGSRPQRDEQYF.

The V call is TRBV6-5, the J call TRBJ1-1; D is possibly TRBD1 (6 bases). The CDR3 is 14 amino acids. In germline, CDR1 is MNHEY, CDR2 SVGAGI. V lost 8 bases, J lost 0 bases, and 13 bases lay in between. This CDR3 reads CASRGQLMNTEAFF. Here the CDR3 DNA reads TGTGCCAGCCGAGGACAGTTAATGAACACTGAAGCTTTCTTT.